Presented here are 21 T cell receptor beta chains from one specimen sequenced in a study of cytomegalovirus exposure and HLA in healthy donors. The primer mix had 60 Vbeta and 13 Jbeta primers. Generated by immunoSEQ multiplex PCR, the TCRdb table keeps only in-frame clones and is missing some. The table includes fewer than 150,000 clones, 73% detected once. Sequences were obtained from PBMCs. Source of these receptors: a human donor in good health.

In this sample, this clone turned up once. The chain combines TRBV29-1 with TRBJ2-5, with D tentatively TRBD2 (6 bases). This CDR3 comprises 13 residues. The germline gives CDR1 SQVTM, CDR2 ANQGSEA. V was shortened by 4 bases and J by 5 bases, with 14 bases between the two germline ends. CDR3 in amino acids: CSVAEGSGETQYF. The CDR3 region has the DNA TGCAGCGTTGCGGAAGGGAGCGGGGAGACCCAGTACTTC.

The chain joins TRBV28 to TRBJ1-3; D is unclear. Between the trimmed V and J ends, which lost 3 bases and 0 bases, there was a span of 6 bases. The CDR3 sequence is 14 residues long. CDR1 is MDHEN, CDR2 SYDVKM, per germline. CDR3 protein: CASSLLSSGNTIYF. In DNA, the CDR3 is TGTGCCAGCAGTTTGCTGAGCTCTGGAAACACCATATATTTT.

This clone was counted a single time. V usage is TRBV11-2 and J usage is TRBJ1-5; D unclear. Germline V gives CDR1 SGHAT, CDR2 FQNNGV. The CDR3 consists of 20 residues. V lost 0 bases to trimming and J lost 0 bases, with 21 bases between them. CDR3 sequence: CASSLDLRAAPIFSNQPQHF. CDR3 bases: TGTGCCAGCAGCTTAGATCTCAGAGCGGCTCCAATCTTTAGCAATCAGCCCCAGCATTTT.

About this clone: The identical CDR3 is also encoded by other nucleotide sequences in the sample. This chain uses TRBV6-1 with TRBJ2-6; a possible D gene is TRBD1 (5 bases). The germline gives CDR1 MNHNS, CDR2 SASEGT. The CDR3 loop spans 15 amino acids. The V end lost 6 bases, the J end lost 0 bases, and 9 bases lay between the germline ends. CDR3 coding DNA: TGTGCCAGCAGCGCCGACAGCTCTGGGGCCAACGTCCTGACTTTC. As protein: CASSADSSGANVLTF.

The gene calls are TRBV4-1 and TRBJ1-2, with D perhaps TRBD1 (5 bases). V was trimmed by 4 bases and J by 1 base, leaving 13 bases between them. This CDR3 is built from 15 residues. The germline V gene encodes CDR1 MGHRA and CDR2 YSYEKL. For the CDR3, the DNA is TGCGCCAGCAGCCTCGAGGACACGATTAACTATGGCTACACCTTC. Protein product: CASSLEDTINYGYTF.

J is TRBJ2-7 and V is TRBV10-3, with D tentatively TRBD1 (6 bases). Germline lookup yields CDR1 ENHRY and CDR2 SYGVKD. There are 14 residues in the CDR3. V shed 6 bases and J shed 0 bases, with 12 bases lying between them. The CDR3 sequence is CAIRKGDGSYEQYF. CDR3 nucleotides: TGTGCCATCAGGAAGGGGGACGGCTCCTACGAGCAGTACTTC.

The J gene is TRBJ1-1, the V gene TRBV7-9, with D uncertain. V lost 5 bases and J lost 2, with 6 bases in between. There are 12 residues in the CDR3. Germline loops: CDR1 SEHNR, CDR2 FQNEAQ (reference sequence). The chain's CDR3 is CASSHRNTEAFF. In DNA form, the CDR3 reads TGTGCCAGCAGCCACAGAAACACTGAAGCTTTCTTT.

This clone was recorded a few times. The chain uses TRBV5-6 and TRBJ2-7, with 9 bases fitting TRBD1. V lost 2 bases to trimming and J lost 6 bases; unmatched junction nucleotides: 6. The germline CDR1 and CDR2 sequences are SGHDT and YYEEEE. This CDR3 contains 14 residues. CDR3 nucleotide sequence: TGTGCCAGCAGCTTTGGGACAGGGATCTCCGAGCAGTACTTC. This translates into CASSFGTGISEQYF. The full variable domain, with the rest looked up from reference TRBV5-6 and TRBJ2-7, is DAGVTQSPTHLIKTRGQQVTLRCSPKSGHDTVSWYQQALGQGPQFIFQYYEEEERQRGNFPDRFSGHQFPNYSSELNVNALLLGDSALYLCASSFGTGISEQYFGPGTRLTVT.

The chain carries TRBV28 and TRBJ1-1, with TRBD1 matching 9 bases. The CDR3 is 16 residues long. CDR1 is MDHEN, CDR2 SYDVKM, per germline. V trimming: 10 bases; J trimming: 0 bases; junction bases outside the gene matches: 12. This CDR3 reads CATNKFGTGLNTEAFF. The CDR3 DNA follows: TGTGCCACCAATAAATTCGGGACAGGGCTGAACACTGAAGCTTTCTTT.

This clone was seen many times. Its ends do not fully match the called genes, so a read error is possible. The chain employs TRBV6-6 and TRBJ2-2; D might be TRBD1 (5 bases). CDR3 size: 15 residues. Germline-derived CDR1 and CDR2 are MNHNY and SVGAGI (reference sequence). The CDR3 is CASSYDPGNAGELFF. DNA for the CDR3: TGTGCCAGCAGTTACGATCCAGGGAACGCCGGGGAGCTGTTTTTT.

The V call is TRBV30, the J call TRBJ2-7, with TRBD2 matching over 10 bases. The germline V gene encodes CDR1 GTSNPN and CDR2 SVGIG (reference sequence). V shed 1 base and J 4 bases; nucleotides not matched to a gene: 7. This CDR3 contains 15 residues. CDR3 loop: CAWSGQGLARYEQYF. The CDR3 DNA follows: TGTGCCTGGAGTGGCCAGGGACTAGCGAGATACGAGCAGTACTTC.

V usage is TRBV19 and J usage is TRBJ2-1, with D unresolved. CDR1 and CDR2 (germline): LNHDA, SQIVND (reference sequence). The CDR3 contains 15 residues. V was clipped by 4 bases and J by 0 bases, with 10 bases between them. The CDR3 bases are TGTGCCAGTAGTAGAGACACCAGCTCCTACAATGAGCAGTTCTTC. This sequence encodes CASSRDTSSYNEQFF.

V and J are TRBV6-5 and TRBJ1-1; D is ambiguous. The CDR3 covers 13 residues. V was clipped by 4 bases and J by 1 base, with 7 bases between them. The germline V gene encodes CDR1 MNHEY and CDR2 SVGAGI. CDR3 sequence: CASSWRGNTEAFF. CDR3 DNA: TGTGCCAGCAGTTGGCGGGGGAACACTGAAGCTTTCTTT.

This chain uses TRBV7-9 with TRBJ1-2; maybe TRBD1 (6 bases). The CDR3 has 14 residues. Germline CDR1 SEHNR, CDR2 FQNEAQ (reference sequence). V was pared by 5 bases and J by 6 bases, with 16 bases between. The CDR3, as DNA: TGTGCCAGCAGCCGCGGACAGAGGCTGGATGGCTACACCTTC. Translated, it gives CASSRGQRLDGYTF.

There are a few counts of this clone. The CDR3 DNA follows: TGTGCCAGCAGCGGGACGGGACAGACAAATGAAAAACTGTTTTTT. Its protein is CASSGTGQTNEKLFF. The J gene is TRBJ1-4, the V gene TRBV5-4, with 7 nucleotides matching TRBD1. Losses at the gene ends were 4 bases for V and 5 bases for J; bases not matched to a gene: 8. The CDR3 extends over 15 amino acids. Germline loops: CDR1 SGHNT, CDR2 YYREEE (reference sequence). The complete variable domain, with remaining parts taken from reference TRBV5-4 and TRBJ1-4, reads ETGVTQSPTHLIKTRGQQVTLRCSSQSGHNTVSWYQQALGQGPQFIFQYYREEENGRGNFPPRFSGLQFPNYSSELNVNALELDDSALYLCASSGTGQTNEKLFFGSGTQLSVL.

This clone has only one observation. The DNA for the CDR3 is TGCGCCAGCAGCCAGTGGGCCAGCTCCTACAATGAGCAGTTCTTC. It codes for CASSQWASSYNEQFF. The rearrangement uses TRBV4-1 and TRBJ2-1; the D is unclear. The germline V gene encodes CDR1 MGHRA and CDR2 YSYEKL. V was pared by 3 bases and J by 0 bases, with 9 bases between. The CDR3 runs to 15 residues.

This clone has more than one count but fewer than ten. This chain uses TRBV28 with TRBJ2-2; TRBD1 aligns across 7 bases. V shed 3 bases, J shed 1 base, and the junction held 5 bases outside the gene matches. The CDR3 has 16 amino acids. The germline V gene has CDR1 MDHEN and CDR2 SYDVKM. The CDR3 DNA sequence: TGTGCCAGCAGTTTCTTAGACAGGGTGAACACCGGGGAGCTGTTTTTT. It translates to CASSFLDRVNTGELFF.

This chain connects TRBV14 to TRBJ2-3; a weak D match, TRBD1 (6 bases). The CDR3 is 14 residues long. V lost 3 bases, J lost 13 bases, and 20 bases lay in between. Germline CDR1 is SGHDN and CDR2 is FVKESK. CDR3 residues: CASSQGPIGGSEYF. Here the CDR3 DNA reads TGTGCCAGCAGCCAGGGACCCATAGGGGGATCTGAGTATTTT.

The V gene is TRBV6-1, the J gene TRBJ1-2, with 10 bases aligning to TRBD1. Germline CDR1 MNHNS, CDR2 SASEGT. The CDR3 runs to 14 residues. V was pared by 5 bases and J by 3 bases, with 3 bases of the junction left unmatched. The DNA of the CDR3 is TGTGCCAGCAGTAGGGGGACAGGGGACTATGGCTACACCTTC. Translation: CASSRGTGDYGYTF.

J is TRBJ2-7 and V is TRBV15; possible D gene TRBD1, 6 bases. The V end was cut by 0 bases, the J end by 3 bases, with 6 bases between. The CDR3 runs to 13 residues. The germline V gene has CDR1 LNHNV and CDR2 YYDKDF (reference sequence). The CDR3 DNA is TGTGCCACCAGCAGAGAACAGGGCTACGAGCAGTACTTC. Translated: CATSREQGYEQYF.

The V gene is TRBV5-1, the J gene TRBJ2-3; 9 nucleotides line up with TRBD2. The CDR3 runs to 15 residues. The V segment lost 0 bases and the J segment 5 bases; nucleotides outside the gene matches: 4. The V gene's germline CDR1 is SGHRS and CDR2 YFSETQ. CDR3 in DNA: TGCGCCAGCAGCTTGGGCGGGAGGGTAGGAGATACGCAGTATTTT. This translates into CASSLGGRVGDTQYF.